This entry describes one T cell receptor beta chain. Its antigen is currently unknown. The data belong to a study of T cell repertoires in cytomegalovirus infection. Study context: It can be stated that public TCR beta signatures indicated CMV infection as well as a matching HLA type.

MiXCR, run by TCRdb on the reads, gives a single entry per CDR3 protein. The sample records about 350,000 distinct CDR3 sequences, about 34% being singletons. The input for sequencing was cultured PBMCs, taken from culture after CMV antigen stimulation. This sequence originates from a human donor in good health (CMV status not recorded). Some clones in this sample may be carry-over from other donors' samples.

The CDR3, as DNA: TGTGCCAGCAGCCAAGATCTCTACACCGGGGAGCTGTTTTTT. Translated: CASSQDLYTGELFF. This rearrangement joins TRBV14 to TRBJ2-2; no clear D gene. Germline assignment: CDR1 SGHDN and CDR2 FVKESK. The CDR3 length is 14 residues. With 0 bases removed from V and 3 bases from J, the gap between germline ends came to 5 bases.